The table lists the clone carrying this T cell receptor (beta chain) with a few counts. Its antigen is unidentified. The primer mix had 60 Vbeta and 13 Jbeta primers. The data were produced by immunoSEQ multiplex PCR, yet TCRdb's version contains in-frame clones alone and is incomplete. The table records about 200,000 clones, approximately 78% of them present only once. The data derive from a study of cytomegalovirus exposure and HLA in healthy donors. Across the study: Drawn from HLA-typed donors, approximately 85 million unique TCRs were held in an early data release. Whole-study findings and limits: There were several of the most significant clusters that appeared linked to common viral pathogens in a later analysis.

The V end was cut by 1 base, the J end by 5 bases, with 6 bases between. The CDR3 covers 13 residues. The germline V gene encodes CDR1 SGHVS and CDR2 FQNEAQ. Unrecorded immune exposure was likely among donors, who were nominally healthy when sampled. The chain links TRBV7-8 to TRBJ2-1; no definite D call. This receptor was identified in a woman in her 50s in good health and CMV-seropositive. The sequenced sample was PBMCs. The CDR3 coding sequence is TGTGCCAGCAGCTTAGGTAGCCACAATGAGCAGTTCTTC. Protein product: CASSLGSHNEQFF.